Presented here are 14 T cell receptor beta chains from one specimen sequenced in a study of radiation and T cells in renal cell carcinoma. Time point noted: blood 4 weeks post-SBRT, at nephrectomy. Treatment defined: 15 Gy SBRT to primary tumor, nephrectomy 4 weeks later. Profiling relied on immunoSEQ multiplex PCR, and the TCRdb table lists in-frame clones only, not all of them. The data contain approximately 86,000 clones, just under 85% of them singletons. Specimen: blood, collected from a patient whose treatment included radiotherapy and nephrectomy. The receptors were sampled from a man aged 50-60 years with renal cell carcinoma.

The chain links TRBV2 to TRBJ2-5, with D maybe TRBD2 (5 bases). CDR3 length: 13 amino acids. Germline-derived CDR1 and CDR2 are SNHLY and FYNNEI. The ends were cut back, 8 bases at V and 3 bases at J, with 13 bases in the middle. This CDR3 is CASSAEQEETQYF. The CDR3 DNA sequence: TGTGCCAGCTCAGCGGAGCAAGAAGAGACCCAGTACTTC.

V is TRBV27 and J is TRBJ1-2; 10 bases agree with TRBD1. Trimming cost V 10 bases and J 0 bases; bases outside gene matches: 8. Per the germline V gene, CDR1 is MNHEY and CDR2 is SMNVEV (reference sequence). The CDR3 length is 15 residues. CDR3 amino acids: CATRTGGFTNYGYTF. As DNA, the CDR3 is TGTGCCACCCGGACAGGGGGTTTCACTAACTATGGCTACACCTTC.

Here the CDR3 reads CASSPIGGATDTQYF. DNA of the CDR3: TGCGCCAGCAGCCCTATCGGGGGGGCCACAGATACGCAGTATTTT. The chain recombines TRBV4-3 with TRBJ2-3; 8 nucleotides match TRBD2. V dropped 4 bases and J dropped 2; count of bases not matched to a gene: 5. The CDR3 covers 15 residues. The germline V gene encodes CDR1 LGHNA and CDR2 YSLEER.

This clone was counted between two and nine times. The rearrangement uses TRBV5-1 and TRBJ1-1, with D unresolved. This CDR3 region has 14 residues. Germline V gives CDR1 SGHRS, CDR2 YFSETQ. The V gene lost 0 bases and the J gene lost 4 bases, with 10 bases spanning the gap. CDR3 region: CASSLGRGGTEAFF. For the CDR3, the DNA is TGCGCCAGCAGCTTGGGTAGAGGCGGCACTGAAGCTTTCTTT.

The chain links TRBV4-1 to TRBJ2-2, with D possibly TRBD2 on 5 matching bases. The CDR3 is 14 amino acids. Trimming took off 2 bases at V and 5 bases at J, with 9 bases between the two ends. In germline, CDR1 is MGHRA, CDR2 YSYEKL. CDR3 residues: CASSQIGVTGELFF. The CDR3 bases are TGCGCCAGCAGCCAAATCGGGGTGACCGGGGAGCTGTTTTTT.

This clone was found a few times. V is TRBV13 and J is TRBJ2-2, with TRBD1 matching 7 bases. Germline lookup yields CDR1 PRHDT and CDR2 FYEKMQ (reference sequence). The CDR3 is 16 amino acids. Trimming at V came to 7 bases and at J to 0 bases, leaving 8 bases not matched to a gene. CDR3 DNA sequence: TGTGCCAGCACCCACCAGGACAGGCCGAACACCGGGGAGCTGTTTTTT. Protein: CASTHQDRPNTGELFF.

This chain joins TRBV13 and TRBJ1-4; D unresolved. The germline V gene has CDR1 PRHDT and CDR2 FYEKMQ (reference sequence). V was cut by 2 bases and J by 5 bases, with 9 bases left in between. The CDR3 consists of 14 residues. Here the CDR3 reads CASSLSLGNEKLFF. The CDR3 DNA is TGTGCCAGCAGCTTATCCTTAGGGAATGAAAAACTGTTTTTT.

The rearrangement links TRBV7-2 to TRBJ2-5; 10 positions match TRBD2. V was pared by 1 base and J by 5 bases, with 10 bases of the junction left unmatched. Germline values: CDR1 SGHTA, CDR2 FQGNSA. The CDR3 is made up of 17 amino acids. This CDR3 is CASSLEASGSFRETQYF. As DNA, the CDR3 is TGTGCCAGCAGCTTAGAAGCTAGCGGGAGTTTTAGGGAGACCCAGTACTTC.

The V and J genes are TRBV7-8 and TRBJ2-5; 7 positions match TRBD2. The CDR3 extends over 16 amino acids. Germline-derived CDR1 and CDR2 are SGHVS and FQNEAQ. With 3 bases clipped from V and 2 bases from J, the junction kept 9 bases outside the gene matches. This CDR3 reads CASSFEGTIGQETQYF. CDR3 bases: TGTGCCAGCAGCTTCGAAGGGACTATAGGTCAAGAGACCCAGTACTTC.

The CDR3 region has the DNA TGTGCCAGCAGCTTGGAAGGAGGACCTCGTGGCTACACCTTC. The encoded protein is CASSLEGGPRGYTF. The gene calls are TRBV5-4 and TRBJ1-2; D not resolved. The CDR3 covers 14 residues. Germline V gives CDR1 SGHNT, CDR2 YYREEE (reference sequence). V dropped 0 bases and J dropped 7 bases, with 13 bases sitting between them. The variable domain in full, with the rest retrieved from reference TRBV5-4 and TRBJ1-2, is ETGVTQSPTHLIKTRGQQVTLRCSSQSGHNTVSWYQQALGQGPQFIFQYYREEENGRGNFPPRFSGLQFPNYSSELNVNALELDDSALYLCASSLEGGPRGYTFGSGTRLTVV.

The V gene is TRBV6-4, the J gene TRBJ1-5; 9 bases match TRBD1. V shed 2 bases, J shed 6 bases, and the junction held 11 bases outside the gene matches. The germline V gene encodes CDR1 MRHNA and CDR2 SNTAGT. The CDR3 totals 17 residues. The CDR3 nucleotides are TGTGCCAGCAGTGACCCACGAGGACAGGGGAGTTTTCAGCCCCAGCATTTT. This sequence encodes CASSDPRGQGSFQPQHF.

The V and J genes are TRBV9 and TRBJ2-5; D ambiguous. V was trimmed by 1 base and J by 7 bases, leaving 11 bases between them. Looked up from germline, CDR1 is SGDLS and CDR2 is YYNGEE. This CDR3 region has 13 residues. CDR3 sequence reads: CASSVYTTGTQYF. The CDR3 DNA reads TGTGCCAGCAGCGTATACACTACCGGGACCCAGTACTTC.

This sequence joins TRBV4-3 and TRBJ1-1; weak D call: TRBD1 (6 bases). CDR3 size: 15 residues. The ends were cut back, 4 bases at V and 3 bases at J, with 15 bases in the middle. CDR1 and CDR2 from the germline V gene are LGHNA and YSLEER. For the CDR3, the DNA is TGCGCCAGCAGCCCAGTGGGGGGGCTGGACACTGAAGCTTTCTTT. This translates into CASSPVGGLDTEAFF.

Only one count was recorded for this clone. V usage is TRBV10-2 and J usage is TRBJ2-1; 11 bases agree with TRBD1. CDR1 is WSHSY, CDR2 SAAADI, per germline. J lost 11 bases, V lost 8 bases, and 8 bases had no gene match. The CDR3 extends over 13 amino acids. Written as DNA, the CDR3 is TGCGCCAGCGTCGGGACAGGGGGGGAAAAGCAGTTCTTC. As protein: CASVGTGGEKQFF.